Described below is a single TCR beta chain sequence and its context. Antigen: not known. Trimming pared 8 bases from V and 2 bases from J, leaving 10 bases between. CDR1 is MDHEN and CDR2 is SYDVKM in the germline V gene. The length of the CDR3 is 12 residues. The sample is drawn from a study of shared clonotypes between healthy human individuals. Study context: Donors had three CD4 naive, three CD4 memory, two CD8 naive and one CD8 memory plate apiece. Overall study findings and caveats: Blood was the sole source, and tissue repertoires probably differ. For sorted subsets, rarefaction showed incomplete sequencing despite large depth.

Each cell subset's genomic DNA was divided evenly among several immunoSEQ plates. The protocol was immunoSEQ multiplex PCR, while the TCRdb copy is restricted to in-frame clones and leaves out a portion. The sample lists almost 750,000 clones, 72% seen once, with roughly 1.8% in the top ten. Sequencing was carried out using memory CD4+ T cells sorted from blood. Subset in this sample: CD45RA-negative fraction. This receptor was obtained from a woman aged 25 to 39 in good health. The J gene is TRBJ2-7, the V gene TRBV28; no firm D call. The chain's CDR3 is CASSGVPYEQYF. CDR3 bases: TGTGCCAGCTCTGGGGTTCCCTACGAGCAGTACTTC.